The rows below give T cell receptor beta chains drawn from one sample of a study of blood T cell repertoires in COVID-19. TCRdb keeps only in-frame clones here, not all; method: immunoSEQ multiplex PCR. The table has around 380,000 clones, 81% seen once; the top ten hold under 1.2%. The material sequenced was peripheral blood. The receptors derive from a human donor with acute or convalescent COVID-19. The donor label of this sample is uncertain. The CDR3 runs from the conserved cysteine through the conserved F or W. A D gene is named only where the DNA matches it firmly. Expanded clones are given a class, and other clones once, few, many or no size at all.

clone_size | j_call | d_call | v_call | cdr3_aa | cdr3_nt
NA | TRBJ1-4 | NA | TRBV5-1 | CASSQSVGTKREKLFF | TGCGCCAGCAGCCAAAGCGTCGGGACAAAAAGGGAAAAACTGTTTTTT
once | TRBJ1-4 | TRBD1 | TRBV5-1 | CASSPGRPLRQGRLEKLFF | TGCGCCAGCAGCCCCGGACGCCCCCTGAGACAGGGACGACTGGAAAAACTGTTTTTT
NA | TRBJ1-1 | NA | TRBV19 | CASSTTGGGDTEAFF | TGTGCCAGTAGTACTACCGGGGGAGGGGACACTGAAGCTTTCTTT
NA | TRBJ1-1 | NA | TRBV6-4 | CASSDSEDTEAFF | TGTGCCAGCAGTGATTCGGAGGACACTGAAGCTTTCTTT
NA | TRBJ2-1 | NA | TRBV5-1 | CASSNRIPSAGEQFF | TGCGCCAGCAGCAACCGTATACCTAGCGCTGGTGAGCAGTTCTTC
NA | TRBJ2-7 | NA | TRBV7-6 | CASSSAGVGAYEQYF | TGTGCCAGCAGCTCTGCTGGTGTCGGGGCCTACGAGCAGTACTTC
NA | TRBJ1-4 | TRBD1 | TRBV2 | CASSGQGNEKLFF | TGTGCCAGCAGCGGACAGGGTAATGAAAAACTGTTTTTT
once | TRBJ1-1 | TRBD1 | TRBV6-5 | CASKLRQGAATEAFF | TGTGCCAGCAAACTGAGACAGGGGGCGGCCACTGAAGCTTTCTTT
NA | TRBJ1-4 | TRBD1 | TRBV5-1 | CASSRQGEREKLFF | TGCGCCAGCAGCAGACAGGGCGAACGGGAAAAACTGTTTTTT
NA | TRBJ2-4 | TRBD2 | TRBV3-1/TRBV3-2 | CASSQGAGPKNIQYF | TGTGCCAGCAGCCAAGGAGCGGGACCTAAAAACATTCAGTACTTC
NA | TRBJ2-7 | NA | TRBV5-1 | CASSLSNAGSGYEQYF | TGCGCCAGCAGCCTCAGTAACGCGGGGTCAGGCTACGAGCAGTACTTC
NA | TRBJ2-5 | TRBD2 | TRBV11-3 | CASSAGLAGGIQETQYF | TGTGCCAGCAGTGCCGGACTAGCGGGAGGGATCCAAGAGACCCAGTACTTC
NA | TRBJ2-7 | TRBD2 | TRBV10-1 | CASSGRYEQYF | TGCGCCAGCAGCGGGAGGTACGAGCAGTACTTC
NA | TRBJ1-6 | TRBD1 | TRBV5-1 | CASSIGQGKGSPLHF | TGCGCCAGCAGCATTGGACAGGGGAAAGGATCACCCCTCCACTTT
NA | TRBJ1-6 | NA | TRBV5-1 | CASSLEGGNSPLHF | TGCGCCAGCAGCTTGGAGGGAGGTAATTCACCCCTCCACTTT
NA | TRBJ1-2 | NA | TRBV6-2/TRBV6-3 | CASSLGVNYGYTF | TGTGCCAGCAGTTTAGGAGTTAACTATGGCTACACCTTC
NA | TRBJ2-7 | TRBD1 | TRBV7-2 | CASSAKGQGFYEQYF | TGTGCCAGCAGCGCCAAGGGACAGGGTTTCTACGAGCAGTACTTC
NA | TRBJ2-7 | TRBD1 | TRBV12-3/TRBV12-4 | CASTRQGNLVQYF | TGTGCCAGCACCAGACAGGGCAACCTGGTGCAGTACTTC
NA | TRBJ1-1 | TRBD1 | TRBV28 | CASRDRGQGATEAFF | TGTGCCAGCAGAGACCGAGGACAGGGGGCCACTGAAGCTTTCTTT
NA | TRBJ1-1 | NA | TRBV6-5 | CASSYSKHTEAFF | TGTGCCAGCAGTTACTCGAAGCACACTGAAGCTTTCTTT
few | TRBJ1-2 | NA | TRBV11-2 | CASSLDPLDGYTF | TGTGCCAGCAGCTTAGATCCCCTTGATGGCTACACCTTC
once | TRBJ1-2 | TRBD1 | TRBV19 | CASSPGQGNPTYTF | TGTGCCAGTAGTCCTGGACAGGGAAACCCTACCTACACCTTC
NA | TRBJ1-4 | NA | TRBV28 | CASRMGGRDEKLFF | TGTGCCAGCAGAATGGGGGGGCGAGATGAAAAACTGTTTTTT
few | TRBJ1-5 | NA | TRBV3-1/TRBV3-2 | CASSSSEGTRQPQHF | TGTGCCAGCAGCTCTAGCGAGGGGACCCGGCAGCCCCAGCATTTT
NA | TRBJ1-5 | NA | TRBV28 | CASSMTGPNQPQHF | TGTGCCAGCAGTATGACAGGACCCAATCAGCCCCAGCATTTT